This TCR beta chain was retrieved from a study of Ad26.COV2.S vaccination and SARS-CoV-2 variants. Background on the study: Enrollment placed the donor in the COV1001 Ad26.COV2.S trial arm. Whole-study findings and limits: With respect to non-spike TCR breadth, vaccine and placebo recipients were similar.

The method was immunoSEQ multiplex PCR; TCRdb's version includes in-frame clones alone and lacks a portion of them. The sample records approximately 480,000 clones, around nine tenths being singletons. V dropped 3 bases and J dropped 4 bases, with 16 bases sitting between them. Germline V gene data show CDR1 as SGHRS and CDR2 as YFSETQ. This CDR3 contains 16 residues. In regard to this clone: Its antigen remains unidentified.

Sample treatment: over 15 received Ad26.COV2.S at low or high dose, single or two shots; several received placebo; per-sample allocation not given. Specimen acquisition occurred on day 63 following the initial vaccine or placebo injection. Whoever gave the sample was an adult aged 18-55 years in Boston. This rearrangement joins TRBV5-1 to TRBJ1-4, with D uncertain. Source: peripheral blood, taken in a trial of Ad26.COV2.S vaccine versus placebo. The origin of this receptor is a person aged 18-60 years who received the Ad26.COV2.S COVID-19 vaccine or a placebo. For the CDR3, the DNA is TGCGCCAGCAGCTCCCTGGCTCGGGGTCGTAATGAAAAACTGTTTTTT. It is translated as CASSSLARGRNEKLFF.